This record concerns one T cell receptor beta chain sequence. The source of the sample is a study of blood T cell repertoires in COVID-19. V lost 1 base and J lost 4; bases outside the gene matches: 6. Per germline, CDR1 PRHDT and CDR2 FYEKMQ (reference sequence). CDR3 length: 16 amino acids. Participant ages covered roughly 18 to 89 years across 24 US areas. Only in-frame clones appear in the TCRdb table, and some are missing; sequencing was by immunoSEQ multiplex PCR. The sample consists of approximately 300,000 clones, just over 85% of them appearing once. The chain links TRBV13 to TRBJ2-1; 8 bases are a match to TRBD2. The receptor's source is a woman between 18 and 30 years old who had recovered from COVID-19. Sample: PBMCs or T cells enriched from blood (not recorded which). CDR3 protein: CASSLASGSSYNEQFF. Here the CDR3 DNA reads TGTGCCAGCAGCTTAGCCAGCGGGAGTTCATACAATGAGCAGTTCTTC.